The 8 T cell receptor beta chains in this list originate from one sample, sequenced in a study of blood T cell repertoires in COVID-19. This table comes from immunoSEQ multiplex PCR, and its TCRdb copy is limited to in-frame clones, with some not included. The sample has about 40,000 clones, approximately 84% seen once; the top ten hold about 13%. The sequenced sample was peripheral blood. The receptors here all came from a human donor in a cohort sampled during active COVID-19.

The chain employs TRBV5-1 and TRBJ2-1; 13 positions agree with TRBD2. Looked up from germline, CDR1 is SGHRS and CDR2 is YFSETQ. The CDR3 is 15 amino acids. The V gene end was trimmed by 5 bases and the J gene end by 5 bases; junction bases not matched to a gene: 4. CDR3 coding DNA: TGCGCCAGCAGGCGACTAGCGGGGGGAAACAATGAGCAGTTCTTC. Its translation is CASRRLAGGNNEQFF.

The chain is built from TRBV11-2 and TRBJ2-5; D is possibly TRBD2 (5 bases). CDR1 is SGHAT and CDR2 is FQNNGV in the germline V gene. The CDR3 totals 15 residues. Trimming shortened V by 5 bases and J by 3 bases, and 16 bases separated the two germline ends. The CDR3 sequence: CASSPMGVREETQYF. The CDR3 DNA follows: TGTGCCAGCAGCCCTATGGGAGTTAGGGAAGAGACCCAGTACTTC.

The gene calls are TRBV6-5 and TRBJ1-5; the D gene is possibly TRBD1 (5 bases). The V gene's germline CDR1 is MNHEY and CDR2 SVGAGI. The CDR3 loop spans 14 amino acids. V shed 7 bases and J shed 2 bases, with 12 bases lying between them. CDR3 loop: CASTAIGGNQPQHF. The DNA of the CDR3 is TGTGCCAGCACCGCAATAGGGGGCAATCAGCCCCAGCATTTT.

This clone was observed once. CDR3 DNA: TGTGCCAGCAGAAGGGACAGGGGAAGCTCCTACGAGCAGTACTTC. Amino acid sequence: CASRRDRGSSYEQYF. This chain joins TRBV27 and TRBJ2-7; TRBD1 agrees at 10 bases. Germline CDR1 is MNHEY and CDR2 is SMNVEV (reference sequence). The trim removed 6 bases at V and 0 bases at J, leaving 5 bases unmatched. This CDR3 comprises 15 residues.

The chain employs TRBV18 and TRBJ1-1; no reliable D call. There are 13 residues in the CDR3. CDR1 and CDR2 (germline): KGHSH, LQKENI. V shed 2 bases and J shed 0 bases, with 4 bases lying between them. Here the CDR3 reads CASSPGLNTEAFF. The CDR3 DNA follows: TGTGCCAGCTCACCAGGGCTGAACACTGAAGCTTTCTTT.

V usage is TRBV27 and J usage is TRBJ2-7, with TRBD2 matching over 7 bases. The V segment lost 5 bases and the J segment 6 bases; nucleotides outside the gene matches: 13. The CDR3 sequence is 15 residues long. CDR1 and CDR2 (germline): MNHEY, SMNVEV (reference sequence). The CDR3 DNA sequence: TGTGCCAGCAGTCCCAACCGGGACGGGAGGTCCGAGCAGTACTTC. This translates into CASSPNRDGRSEQYF.

CDR3: CASSLETGQHGYTF. For the CDR3, the DNA is TGCGCCAGCAGCTTGGAGACAGGGCAACATGGCTACACCTTC. The chain uses TRBV5-1 and TRBJ1-2, with TRBD1 identical over 7 bases. The CDR3 is 14 amino acids. V lost 0 bases to trimming and J lost 6 bases; unmatched junction nucleotides: 5. Germline CDR1 and CDR2: SGHRS and YFSETQ.

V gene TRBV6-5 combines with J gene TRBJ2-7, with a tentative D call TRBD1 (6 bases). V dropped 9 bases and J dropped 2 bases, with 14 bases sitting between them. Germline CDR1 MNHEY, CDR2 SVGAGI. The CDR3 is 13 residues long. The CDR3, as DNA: TGTGCCAGTTCTAGGGGGTCGCCCTACGAGCAGTACTTC. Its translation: CASSRGSPYEQYF.